The sequence of this T cell receptor beta chain was determined in a study of T cell responses to AZD1222 COVID-19 vaccine. The CDR3 consists of 13 residues. CDR1 and CDR2 from the germline V gene are MNHEY and SVGEGT. With 6 bases removed from V and 8 bases from J, the gap between germline ends came to 14 bases. Measured with immunoSEQ multiplex PCR; TCRdb has only the in-frame clones, and not every one. The sample has some 130,000 clones; more than 80% are singletons. The receptor was isolated from an adult in good health. Material: peripheral blood, obtained on day 0 of AZD1222 vaccination. The chain is built from TRBV6-2 or TRBV6-3 and TRBJ1-5, with D perhaps matching TRBD1 (5 bases). CDR3 DNA: TGTGCCAGCAGCCCCCCAGGGTATAAGCCCCAGCATTTT. It translates to CASSPPGYKPQHF.